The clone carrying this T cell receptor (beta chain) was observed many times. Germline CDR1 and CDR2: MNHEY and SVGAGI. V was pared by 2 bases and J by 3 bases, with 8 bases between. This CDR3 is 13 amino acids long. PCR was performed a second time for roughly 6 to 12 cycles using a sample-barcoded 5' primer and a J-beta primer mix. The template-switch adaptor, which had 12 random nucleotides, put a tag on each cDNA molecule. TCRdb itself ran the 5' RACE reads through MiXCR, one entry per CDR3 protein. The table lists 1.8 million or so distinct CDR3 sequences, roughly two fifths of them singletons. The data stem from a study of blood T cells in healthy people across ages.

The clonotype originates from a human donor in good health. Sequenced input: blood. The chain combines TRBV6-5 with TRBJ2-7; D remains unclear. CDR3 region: CASSYTTSYEQYF. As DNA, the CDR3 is TGTGCCAGCAGTTACACAACCAGCTACGAGCAGTACTTC.